Listed below are T cell receptor beta chains from one sample, sequenced in a study of blood T cell repertoires in COVID-19. Profiling relied on immunoSEQ multiplex PCR, and the TCRdb table lists in-frame clones only, not all of them. Of fewer than 75,000 clones listed, just under 80% are singletons. Sample: peripheral blood. Receptor source: a woman aged 60-75 years with acute or convalescent COVID-19. CDR3s include the opening cysteine and the closing phenylalanine or tryptophan. Fields, in order: J gene, CDR3 length, clone size, D gene, V gene, CDR3 protein, CDR3 DNA. The D gene is left open where the match is weak. Expanded clones get a size class; other rows say once, few or many, or leave the size out.

TRBJ2-5,15,NA,TRBD2,TRBV15,CATSREWGGRETQYF,TGTGCCACCAGCAGAGAGTGGGGGGGACGGGAGACCCAGTACTTC
TRBJ1-2,14,NA,NA,TRBV28,CASSGTGRGYGYTF,TGTGCCAGCAGTGGTACAGGGCGCGGCTATGGCTACACCTTC
TRBJ2-1,15,few,TRBD2,TRBV11-1,CASNLLAGGPSEQFF,TGTGCCAGCAACCTACTAGCGGGGGGGCCTAGTGAGCAGTTCTTC
TRBJ2-1,14,few,TRBD2,TRBV4-3,CASSQGVAGGEQFF,TGCGCCAGCAGCCAAGGGGTAGCGGGGGGTGAGCAGTTCTTC
TRBJ1-1,12,NA,TRBD1,TRBV28,CATRQGIGEAFF,TGTGCCACCAGACAGGGGATCGGTGAAGCTTTCTTT
TRBJ2-7,13,NA,NA,TRBV7-9,CASSLGSTYEQYF,TGTGCCAGCAGCCTTGGTAGTACCTACGAGCAGTACTTC
TRBJ1-5,12,NA,TRBD1,TRBV28,CAYQGGNQPQHF,TGTGCCTATCAGGGGGGCAATCAGCCCCAGCATTTT
TRBJ2-7,18,once,TRBD1,TRBV7-2,CASSLKGQGGQGGYEQYF,TGTGCCAGCAGCTTAAAGGGACAGGGAGGCCAGGGGGGGTACGAGCAGTACTTC
TRBJ2-7,14,NA,TRBD1,TRBV5-1,CASSLGRQGDEQYF,TGCGCCAGCAGCTTGGGGCGACAGGGGGACGAGCAGTACTTC
TRBJ1-1,15,NA,NA,TRBV4-3,CASSQVYPGATEAFF,TGCGCCAGCAGCCAAGTCTACCCGGGTGCCACTGAAGCTTTCTTT
TRBJ1-2,13,NA,TRBD1,TRBV23-1,CASISDRGIGYTF,TGCGCCAGCATCTCCGACAGGGGGATCGGCTACACCTTC
TRBJ1-2,14,NA,TRBD1,TRBV6-5,CASSRQGFDYGYTF,TGTGCCAGCAGCCGACAGGGGTTCGACTATGGCTACACCTTC
TRBJ1-2,14,NA,TRBD1,TRBV11-2,CASSFGQGRTGYTF,TGTGCCAGCAGCTTTGGACAGGGCAGGACGGGCTACACCTTC
TRBJ1-2,12,NA,NA,TRBV29-1,CSVESGSYGYTF,TGCAGCGTTGAATCCGGGAGTTATGGCTACACCTTC
TRBJ2-7,16,once,TRBD1,TRBV27,CASTLTGTGAGYEQYF,TGTGCCAGCACCCTAACCGGGACAGGGGCCGGGTACGAGCAGTACTTC
TRBJ2-5,16,NA,TRBD2,TRBV4-2,CASSQAGTSGEETQYF,TGTGCCAGCAGCCAAGCGGGGACTAGCGGGGAGGAGACCCAGTACTTC
TRBJ2-1,16,NA,TRBD2,TRBV5-8,CASSLRLAGAHNEQFF,TGTGCCAGCAGTCTCCGACTAGCGGGAGCCCACAATGAGCAGTTCTTC
TRBJ2-3,14,NA,TRBD2,TRBV2,CASTSGGATDTQYF,TGTGCCAGCACTAGCGGGGGGGCCACAGATACGCAGTATTTT